This is a list of T cell receptor beta chains from one sample in a study of response to subunit inactivated influenza vaccine. MiXCR, run by TCRdb on the RT-PCR reads, gives a single entry per CDR3 protein. The sample contains about 180,000 distinct CDR3 sequences, roughly 8.7% of which appear only once. Source: non-naive T cells sorted from PBMCs, taken on the day of vaccination. All receptors come from a man aged 45 to 65 who received an inactivated influenza vaccine. CDR3s leave out the opening cysteine and the closing phenylalanine or tryptophan. The listing skips clone size in some rows; elsewhere it reads once, few, many or a size class.

J | V | size | CDR3
TRBJ2-5 | TRBV25-1 | NA | ASSEQGLAGETQY
TRBJ1-6 | TRBV29-1 | few | SARGGGPNSPLH
TRBJ1-4 | TRBV27 | NA | ASSRSATNEKLF
TRBJ1-2 | TRBV12-3/TRBV12-4 | NA | ASSNSNYGYT
TRBJ2-5 | TRBV7-2 | many | ASSTTRDQETQY
TRBJ1-1 | TRBV5-1 | many | ASRPYTVPPNTEAF
TRBJ2-3 | TRBV7-8 | few | ASSLAGGTYTDTQY
TRBJ2-1 | TRBV14 | few | ASSKLVKEQF
TRBJ2-1 | TRBV29-1 | few | SGEGQVNEQF
TRBJ1-6 | TRBV7-2 | few | ASSLEGRGQSPLH
TRBJ2-1 | TRBV7-8 | NA | ASSITLAGFYNEQF
TRBJ2-1 | TRBV7-9 | NA | ASLVSTSARNEQL
TRBJ2-2 | TRBV4-2 | NA | ASSQGVAGNTGELF
TRBJ2-7 | TRBV7-9 | NA | ASSLTDTMNYEQY
TRBJ2-6 | TRBV7-9 | many | ASSFFGRTGANVLT
TRBJ2-1 | TRBV20-1 | few | SAPKGQGYNEQF
TRBJ1-5 | TRBV20-1 | many | SARDMDRTANQPQH
TRBJ1-1 | TRBV5-5 | few | ASSKGQGFTEAF
TRBJ2-2 | TRBV6-1 | NA | ASSGAAGGELF
TRBJ1-1 | TRBV6-1 | NA | ASSEASANTEAF
TRBJ2-5 | TRBV5-1 | NA | ASSLGQGVMSETQY
TRBJ2-7 | TRBV15 | many | ATSRVNRVYEQY
TRBJ1-1 | TRBV7-2 | many | ASSRPGQGSSEAF
TRBJ2-7 | TRBV7-9 | few | ASSFEHEQY
TRBJ2-2 | TRBV6-2/TRBV6-3 | many | ASSNGGTNTGELF
TRBJ2-3 | TRBV7-2 | NA | ASSLALYRGRGTFPSDTQY
TRBJ2-5 | TRBV24-1 | many | ATSDFGRTQY
TRBJ2-5 | TRBV28 | few | ASSPLSGSQETQY
TRBJ2-2 | TRBV24-1 | few | ATSDLTQNTGELF
TRBJ2-5 | TRBV2 | NA | ASRRLGQREETQY
TRBJ2-6 | TRBV20-1 | few | SAPIAGSGANVLT